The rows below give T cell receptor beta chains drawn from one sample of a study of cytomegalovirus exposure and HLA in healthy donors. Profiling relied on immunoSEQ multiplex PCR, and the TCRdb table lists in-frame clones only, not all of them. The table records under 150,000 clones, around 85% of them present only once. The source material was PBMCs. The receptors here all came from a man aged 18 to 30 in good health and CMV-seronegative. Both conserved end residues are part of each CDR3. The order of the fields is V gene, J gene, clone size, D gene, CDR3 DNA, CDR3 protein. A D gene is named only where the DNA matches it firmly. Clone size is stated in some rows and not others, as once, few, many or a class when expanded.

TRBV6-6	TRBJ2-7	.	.	TGTGCCAGCAGTTACTCGCCGGGGGGCCTCTACGAGCAGTACTTC	CASSYSPGGLYEQYF
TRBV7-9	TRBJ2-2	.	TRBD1	TGTGCCAGCAGCTTAAGGGGACAGGGGGATGCCGGGGAGCTGTTTTTT	CASSLRGQGDAGELFF
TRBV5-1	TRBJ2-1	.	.	TGCGCCAGCAGGATACAGGGTAAAGTTGAGCAGTTCTTC	CASRIQGKVEQFF
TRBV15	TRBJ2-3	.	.	TGTGCCACCAGGTGGAGGGATGGGACAGATACGCAGTATTTT	CATRWRDGTDTQYF
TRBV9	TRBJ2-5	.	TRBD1	TGTGCCGGGGCTACAGGGGGGGAGACCCAGTACTTC	CAGATGGETQYF
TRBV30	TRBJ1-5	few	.	TGTGCCCTCGACCAGGGGACCGGTCAGCCCCAGCATTTT	CALDQGTGQPQHF
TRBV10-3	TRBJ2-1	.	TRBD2	TGTGCCATCAGTGTTTACGGACTAGCGACCTACAATGAGCAGTTCTTC	CAISVYGLATYNEQFF
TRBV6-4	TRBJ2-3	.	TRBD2	TGTGCCAGCAGAGCGTTAGCGGGTAGCACAGATACGCAGTATTTT	CASRALAGSTDTQYF
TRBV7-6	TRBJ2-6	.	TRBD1	TGTGCCAGCAGCTCGAACCCAACAGGGGCCTTCTCTGGGGCCAACGTCCTGACTTTC	CASSSNPTGAFSGANVLTF
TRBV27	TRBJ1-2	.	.	TGTGCCAGCAGTGGCCACGGCGGCAACTATGGCTACACCTTC	CASSGHGGNYGYTF
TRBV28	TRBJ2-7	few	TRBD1	TGTGCCAGCAGTTTCGCCTTACGGACAGGGAGCTACGAGCAGTACTTC	CASSFALRTGSYEQYF
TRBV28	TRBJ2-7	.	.	TGTGCCAGCAGTTTATGGATGGACTCCAACTACGAGCAGTACTTC	CASSLWMDSNYEQYF
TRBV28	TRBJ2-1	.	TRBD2	TGTGCGAGTTTACTAGCGGGAGCAAATGAGCAGTTCTTC	CASLLAGANEQFF
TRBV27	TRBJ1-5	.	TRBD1	TGTGCCAGCAGTTTATGGTGGGACAGCTCAGGCCCTAATAGCAATCAGCCCCAGCATTTT	CASSLWWDSSGPNSNQPQHF
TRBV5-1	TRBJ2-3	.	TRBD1	TGCGCCAGCAGCTTGAACCCGGGACAGACCACAGATACGCAGTATTTT	CASSLNPGQTTDTQYF
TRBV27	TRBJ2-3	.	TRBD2	TGTGCCAGCAGTGAAGCCGGGACTAGCAGTCCAGATACGCAGTATTTT	CASSEAGTSSPDTQYF
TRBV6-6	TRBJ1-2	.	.	TGTGCCAGCAGTTCATCAGCGATCTTGAATGGCTACACCTTC	CASSSSAILNGYTF
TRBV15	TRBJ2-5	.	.	TGTGCCACCAGCAACCGGGGTCGTGAGACCCAGTACTTC	CATSNRGRETQYF
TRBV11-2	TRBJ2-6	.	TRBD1	TGTGCCAGCAGCGGAGTCCGGGACAGCTCTGGGGCCAACGTCCTGACTTTC	CASSGVRDSSGANVLTF
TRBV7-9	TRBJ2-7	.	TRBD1	TGTGCCAGCAGCTTAGCGCCCTACAGGGGTTTCCACGAGCAGTACTTC	CASSLAPYRGFHEQYF
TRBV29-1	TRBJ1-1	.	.	TGCAGCACACAAGGGAGTTCCGGCAGGGGATTGAACACTGAAGCTTTCTTT	CSTQGSSGRGLNTEAFF
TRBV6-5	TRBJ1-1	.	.	TGTGCCAGCAGTTACTGGGTCGGGGCGGGAGAAGCTTTCTTT	CASSYWVGAGEAFF
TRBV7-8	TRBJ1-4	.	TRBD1	TGTGCCAGCAGTTTCTTGGACAGGGACGAACTGTTTTTT	CASSFLDRDELFF
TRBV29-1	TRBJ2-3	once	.	TGCAGTCTTCTCGATGGACTGACTATGGATACGCAGTATTTT	CSLLDGLTMDTQYF
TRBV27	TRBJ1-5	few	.	TGTGCCAGCAGTTTACTTAGCAATCAGCCCCAGCATTTT	CASSLLSNQPQHF
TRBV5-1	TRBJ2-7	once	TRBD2	TGCGCCAGCAGCCCCGGGGTGCGGGAGAACTCCTACGAGCAGTACTTC	CASSPGVRENSYEQYF
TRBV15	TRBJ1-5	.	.	TGTGCCACCAGCTCCACTACGTCCCATCAGCCCCAGCATTTT	CATSSTTSHQPQHF
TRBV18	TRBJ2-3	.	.	TGTGCCAGCTCACCAACCGGGCCCCAAGGGAGGACAGATACGCAGTATTTT	CASSPTGPQGRTDTQYF
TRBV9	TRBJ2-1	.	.	TGTGCCAGCAGCGTAGGTAAGGGACTGCTATACAATGAGCAGTTCTTC	CASSVGKGLLYNEQFF
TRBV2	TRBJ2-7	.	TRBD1	TGTGCCAGCAGTGAACCGGGACAGGTGTACGAGCAGTACTTC	CASSEPGQVYEQYF
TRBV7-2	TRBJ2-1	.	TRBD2	TGTGCCAGCAGCTTAGGGACTAGGGATGAGCAGTTCTTC	CASSLGTRDEQFF
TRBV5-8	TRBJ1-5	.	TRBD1	TGTGCCAGCAGCGGGGGACAGGGGAGGTTTCAGCCCCAGCATTTT	CASSGGQGRFQPQHF
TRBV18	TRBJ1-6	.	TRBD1	TGTGCCAGCTCCCCGGGACAGGCACCGACACCCCTCCACTTT	CASSPGQAPTPLHF
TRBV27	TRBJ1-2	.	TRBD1	TGTGCCAGCAGTTTTCGGGACAGGGCGAGTGGCTACACCTTC	CASSFRDRASGYTF
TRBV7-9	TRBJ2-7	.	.	TGTGCCAGCAGCTTACAACAGGGGAGGCACGAGCAGTACTTC	CASSLQQGRHEQYF
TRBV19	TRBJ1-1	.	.	TGTGCCAGTAGCGGGGGCACTGAAGCTTTCTTT	CASSGGTEAFF
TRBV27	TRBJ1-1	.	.	TGTGCCAGCAGTTTGCATATCGGGACTGAAGCTTTCTTT	CASSLHIGTEAFF
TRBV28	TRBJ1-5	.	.	TGTGCCAGCAGTCCTGGCAGTGTTTATAGCAATCAGCCCCAGCATTTT	CASSPGSVYSNQPQHF
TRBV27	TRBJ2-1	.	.	TGTGCCAGCAGTCAGGGGTCGGCGACCTACAATGAGCAGTTCTTC	CASSQGSATYNEQFF
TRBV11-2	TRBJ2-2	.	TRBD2	TGTGCCAGCAGCTTGGGCCCACTAGCGGGAGGGCCAGGGGAGCTGTTTTTT	CASSLGPLAGGPGELFF
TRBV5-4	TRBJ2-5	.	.	TGTGCCAGCGGAAGGACAGAGCAAGAGACCCAGTACTTC	CASGRTEQETQYF
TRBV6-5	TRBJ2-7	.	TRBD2	TGTGCCAGCAGTTACGGCGCTAGCGGGAGTTACGAGCAGTACTTC	CASSYGASGSYEQYF
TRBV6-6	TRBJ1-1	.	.	TGTGCCAGCAGTTACTCCGGAGGAGCTTTCTTT	CASSYSGGAFF
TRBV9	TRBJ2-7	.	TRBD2	TGTGCCAGCAGCTCCCGGACTAGCTCCGAGCAGTACTTC	CASSSRTSSEQYF
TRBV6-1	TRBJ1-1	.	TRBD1	TGTGCCAGTTTGGAAAGGACAGGGGGTAAGTCTGAAGCTTTCTTT	CASLERTGGKSEAFF
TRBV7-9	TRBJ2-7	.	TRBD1	TGTGCCAGCAGCCCGACGGGACAGGAATACGAGCAGTACTTC	CASSPTGQEYEQYF
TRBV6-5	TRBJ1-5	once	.	TGTGCCAGCAGTTCAGGAGGTCAGCCCCAGCATTTT	CASSSGGQPQHF
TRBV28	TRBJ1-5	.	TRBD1	TGTGCCAGCAGTTTACAGGGGGCGCATCAGCCCCAGCATTTT	CASSLQGAHQPQHF
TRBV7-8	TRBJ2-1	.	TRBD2	TGTGCCAGCAGCGTTGGACTAGCGGGAGGATACTCCTACAATGAGCAGTTCTTC	CASSVGLAGGYSYNEQFF